Below, 22 T cell receptor beta chains from the same sample are listed, as sequenced in a study of chemoradiotherapy in HPV16-positive cancers. Data came from immunoSEQ multiplex PCR; TCRdb stores just in-frame clones and leaves some out. The sample lists fewer than 20,000 clones, about nine tenths occurring once. Sequences were derived from blood, sampled from a patient who underwent chemoradiotherapy. The source is a human donor with HPV-associated anogenital cancer.

Only a few counts were recorded for this clone. The chain is built from TRBV5-1 and TRBJ2-5; TRBD2 agrees at 7 bases. V trimming: 1 base; J trimming: 3 bases; junction bases outside the gene matches: 6. The CDR3 totals 15 residues. Germline V gene sequence: CDR1 SGHRS, CDR2 YFSETQ. The CDR3 protein is CASSLRGSGKETQYF. The CDR3 DNA sequence: TGCGCCAGCAGCTTGAGGGGCAGCGGGAAAGAGACCCAGTACTTC.

The chain joins TRBV2 to TRBJ1-1; possible D gene TRBD1, 5 bases. V was cut by 8 bases and J by 1 base, with 14 bases left in between. From germline, CDR1 is SNHLY and CDR2 FYNNEI. The CDR3 loop spans 14 amino acids. In DNA form, the CDR3 reads TGTGCCAGCCGCTCAGGGTTTGGGAACACTGAAGCTTTCTTT. Its translation: CASRSGFGNTEAFF. The variable domain in full, with the rest retrieved from reference TRBV2 and TRBJ1-1, is EPEVTQTPSHQVTQMGQEVILRCVPISNHLYFYWYRQILGQKVEFLVSFYNNEISEKSEIFDDQFSVERPDGSNFTLKIRSTKLEDSAMYFCASRSGFGNTEAFFGQGTRLTVV.

DNA for the CDR3: TGCGCCAGCAGCTTGGAAGGCGGGCGAGAGACCCAGTACTTC. This translates into CASSLEGGRETQYF. V gene TRBV5-1 combines with J gene TRBJ2-5; TRBD2 is a possible D gene (5 bases). The V and J ends lost 0 bases and 4 bases respectively, with 10 bases between them. From germline, CDR1 is SGHRS and CDR2 YFSETQ. The CDR3 covers 14 residues.

In DNA form, the CDR3 reads TGCGCCAGCAGCTTGGGAGGACAGGCGAACCAAGAGACCCAGTACTTC. This codes for CASSLGGQANQETQYF. The genes are TRBV5-1 and TRBJ2-5; TRBD1 aligns across 7 bases. The V segment lost 0 bases and the J segment 0 bases; nucleotides outside the gene matches: 5. In germline, CDR1 is SGHRS, CDR2 YFSETQ. The CDR3 runs 16 residues.

The rearrangement uses TRBV6-6 and TRBJ2-7; 10 bases line up with TRBD1. The J segment lost 11 bases and the V segment lost 0 bases, leaving 7 bases of the junction unmatched. Looked up from germline, CDR1 is MNHNY and CDR2 is SVGAGI (reference sequence). The CDR3 runs to 14 residues. The CDR3 here is CASSYSGTGDSEYF. The CDR3 nucleotides are TGTGCCAGCAGTTACTCTGGGACAGGGGACTCCGAGTACTTC.

This clone was observed a single time. The CDR3 nucleotides are TGTGCCAGCAGTGCGCCGGCGAATAATGAAAAACTGTTTTTT. It codes for CASSAPANNEKLFF. This chain joins TRBV9 and TRBJ1-4, with D uncertain. Germline V CDR1 and CDR2: SGDLS, YYNGEE. V was cut by 5 bases and J by 4 bases, with 12 bases left in between. This CDR3 is built from 14 residues. The full variable domain, its missing parts supplied by reference TRBV9 and TRBJ1-4, is DSGVTQTPKHLITATGQRVTLRCSPRSGDLSVYWYQQSLDQGLQFLIQYYNGEERAKGNILERFSAQQFPDLHSELNLSSLELGDSALYFCASSAPANNEKLFFGSGTQLSVL.

The gene calls are TRBV7-2 and TRBJ1-2, with no clear D. The CDR3 length is 13 residues. Germline V gene sequence: CDR1 SGHTA, CDR2 FQGNSA. V was trimmed by 0 bases and J by 4 bases, leaving 6 bases between them. The CDR3 DNA sequence: TGTGCCAGCAGCTTAGCCGAGGTCTATGGCTACACCTTC. Translation gives CASSLAEVYGYTF.

The V and J genes are TRBV5-1 and TRBJ2-5; the D call may be TRBD1 or TRBD2 (5 bases each). V was clipped by 4 bases and J by 4 bases, with 14 bases between them. The CDR3 spans 14 residues. Germline assignment: CDR1 SGHRS and CDR2 YFSETQ. In DNA, the CDR3 is TGCGCCAGCAGCACGGGGACGTACCGAGAGACCCAGTACTTC. Amino acids: CASSTGTYRETQYF.

In its sample, this clone was seen once. The chain uses TRBV5-1 and TRBJ2-7; D might be TRBD1 (5 bases). The germline CDR1 and CDR2 sequences are SGHRS and YFSETQ. The CDR3 length is 16 residues. Trimming removed 4 bases from V and 0 bases from J, with 17 bases in between. The CDR3 DNA is TGCGCCAGCAGCCCTATAGGACAAATCTTCTCCTACGAGCAGTACTTC. It is translated as CASSPIGQIFSYEQYF.

The chain employs TRBV27 and TRBJ1-5; 9 nucleotides agree with TRBD1. Trimming at V came to 8 bases and at J to 4 bases, leaving 12 bases not matched to a gene. The CDR3 length is 16 residues. Germline V gene data show CDR1 as MNHEY and CDR2 as SMNVEV (reference sequence). In DNA, the CDR3 is TGTGCCAGCCGACCCCCCGGGACAGGGAATAATCAGCCCCAGCATTTT. As protein: CASRPPGTGNNQPQHF.

The rearrangement links TRBV9 to TRBJ1-2; TRBD1 might be the D (5 bases). Germline V gives CDR1 SGDLS, CDR2 YYNGEE. Trimming shortened V by 4 bases and J by 0 bases, and 13 bases separated the two germline ends. The CDR3 runs to 15 residues. The CDR3 reads CASSLSSGPNYGYTF. As DNA, the CDR3 is TGTGCCAGCAGCCTCTCTTCGGGACCTAACTATGGCTACACCTTC.

The J gene is TRBJ1-2, the V gene TRBV27, with D perhaps TRBD1 (5 bases). The V end lost 3 bases, the J end lost 7 bases, and 18 bases lay between the germline ends. In germline, CDR1 is MNHEY, CDR2 SMNVEV (reference sequence). The CDR3 consists of 15 residues. This chain's CDR3 is CASSFRQPQGSGYTF. As DNA, the CDR3 is TGTGCCAGCAGTTTCCGACAGCCTCAGGGCTCTGGCTACACCTTC.

The chain couples TRBV5-4 to TRBJ2-3, with 15 nucleotides matching TRBD2. There are 16 residues in the CDR3. After removal of 3 bases from V and 3 bases from J, the junction contained 2 bases not matched to a gene. In germline, CDR1 is SGHNT, CDR2 YYREEE (reference sequence). The CDR3 loop reads CASSYGLAGGTDTQYF. The CDR3 coding sequence is TGTGCCAGCAGCTACGGACTAGCGGGGGGGACAGATACGCAGTATTTT.

Concerning this clone itself: Additional DNA sequences in this sample encode the identical CDR3. The chain uses TRBV21-1 and TRBJ2-5; TRBD2, the table's D call, lacks a check against the DNA. TRBV21-1 is designated a pseudogene. CDR3 length: 16 residues. The CDR3 region is CASTGGTGTFGETQYF. The DNA for the CDR3 is TGTGCCAGCACAGGCGGGACGGGGACGTTTGGGGAGACCCAGTACTTC.

The rearrangement links TRBV19 to TRBJ2-1; TRBD1 agrees at 9 bases. Germline V gene sequence: CDR1 LNHDA, CDR2 SQIVND (reference sequence). The CDR3 contains 16 residues. J was trimmed by 0 bases and V by 4 bases; bases with no gene match: 4. The CDR3 sequence: CASSTTGGVSYNEQFF. The CDR3, as DNA: TGTGCCAGTAGTACCACAGGGGGCGTCTCCTACAATGAGCAGTTCTTC.

The rearrangement joins TRBV6-5 to TRBJ1-2; TRBD1 agrees at 8 bases. V shed 0 bases, J shed 8 bases, and the junction held 11 bases outside the gene matches. There are 16 residues in the CDR3. CDR1 and CDR2 from the germline V gene are MNHEY and SVGAGI. CDR3: CASSYSTGADSRGYTF. DNA of the CDR3: TGTGCCAGCAGTTACTCGACAGGGGCGGATTCTAGGGGCTACACCTTC.

Here the CDR3 reads CASSVSRGTGELFF. As DNA, the CDR3 is TGTGCCAGTAGTGTCAGCCGTGGCACCGGGGAGCTGTTTTTT. This rearrangement joins TRBV19 to TRBJ2-2; unclear D gene. CDR3 size: 14 residues. CDR1 and CDR2 (germline): LNHDA, SQIVND (reference sequence). V was cut by 5 bases and J by 4 bases, with 11 bases left in between.

The CDR3 loop reads CASSLHPRKFF. CDR3 DNA: TGTGCCAGCAGTTTACACCCTCGAAAGTTCTTC. This sequence joins TRBV28 and TRBJ2-1; D is ambiguous. The CDR3 sequence is 11 residues long. CDR1 is MDHEN and CDR2 is SYDVKM in the germline V gene. Deletions cut 2 bases from V and 14 bases from J, with 10 bases between.

The DNA for the CDR3 is TGCAGCGTTAGTACGACAGGGGCGAGCTCTGGAAACACCATATATTTT. Encoded protein: CSVSTTGASSGNTIYF. V usage is TRBV29-1 and J usage is TRBJ1-3; TRBD1 matches at 8 bases. From germline, CDR1 is SQVTM and CDR2 ANQGSEA. V shed 5 bases, J shed 0 bases, and the junction held 9 bases outside the gene matches. The length of the CDR3 is 16 residues.

This chain links TRBV19 with TRBJ1-5, with D possibly matching TRBD1 (6 bases). Germline CDR1 reads LNHDA; CDR2 reads SQIVND (reference sequence). The CDR3 totals 14 residues. Trimming took off 5 bases at V and 4 bases at J, with 12 bases between the two ends. The CDR3 region has the DNA TGTGCCAGTAGTGGGGGGGCTGGAAATCAGCCCCAGCATTTT. Translated: CASSGGAGNQPQHF.

V is TRBV7-9 and J is TRBJ2-2; 14 positions agree with TRBD2. There are 19 residues in the CDR3. With V trimmed by 3 bases and J by 0 bases, 6 bases remained unmatched. Germline CDR1 SEHNR, CDR2 FQNEAQ (reference sequence). This chain's CDR3 is CASSFSTSGRGSNTGELFF. CDR3 sequence (DNA): TGTGCCAGCAGCTTCTCGACTAGCGGGAGGGGTTCGAACACCGGGGAGCTGTTTTTT.

The chain links TRBV9 to TRBJ2-7; the D is unclear. Trimming left V 0 bases short and J 3 bases short, with 10 bases between. The CDR3 is 14 residues long. Germline V gene sequence: CDR1 SGDLS, CDR2 YYNGEE. Here the CDR3 DNA reads TGTGCCAGCAGCGTAGCTCCGGCAAACTACGAGCAGTACTTC. Amino acids: CASSVAPANYEQYF.